Here is one T cell receptor beta chain with its context. Its antigen specificity is not known. No qualities accompany the bases; no much larger clone lies one base away. All patients had early-stage hepatocellular carcinoma and received no therapy before surgical resection. No macroscopic evidence of necrosis or hemorrhage was present in the sampled areas. TCR sequencing (ImmunoSeq) was performed on multiple regions from a couple of patients. Each frozen resection tissue sample was taken at least 1 cm away from every other sample. Samples with the label N were taken from nontumoral liver tissue next to the tumor. Genomic DNA was extracted from bulk tissue using the DNeasy blood and tissue kit. Taken from cysteine to phenylalanine, the CDR3 has 17 residues. Only the CDR3 region is kept as DNA, spanning 51 bases read in frame from base 1. CDR1 SGDLS and CDR2 YYNGEE were looked up in the germline V gene. V ends up 3 bases short and J 1 base short, with an unmatched junction base count of 11.

This sample was included in a study of intratumoral heterogeneity in liver cancer. A note on the overall study: In the full cohort of 14 patients, the median age was approximately 63 years and the majority of patients were male. The full cohort included approximately 68 multiregional samples from around 15 HCC patients, consisting of roughly 50 tumoral regions and about 20 adjacent nontumoral regions. To examine intratumor heterogeneity, the study integrated RNA-seq, DNA sequencing, TCR-seq and SNP array data obtained from multiple regions of hepatocellular carcinoma specimens. Findings and caveats that apply to the study as a whole: Limitations acknowledged by the authors included a relatively low number of patients and under-sampled representation of tumor-infiltrating lymphocytes.

TCR beta chain CDR3 regions were sequenced from genomic DNA using the immunoSEQ assay. Rearranged VDJ segments were amplified with primers that anneal to V and J segments. On the study's bioinformatics: Clonality and richness metrics were computed with the ImmunoSeq Analyzer software. Fisher's exact test, supplemented by a beta-binomial method for added stringency, was applied to identify differentially abundant clones between regions. TCRdb stores this immuneACCESS table with in-frame sequences only. Part of the clones is absent; in the studies checked, under half of the shortfall reflects unresolved V genes, and no reason is known for the rest. The DNA gave D and trimming, while V, J and clone size come from that table. Across this sample there are over 5,500 clones, with approximately 73% seen only once. The ten largest account for roughly a fifth of the sample.

The clonotype comes from a man between 65 and 80 years old with hepatocellular carcinoma. Recombination joined TRBV9 with TRBJ1-2; 8 of the junction bases match TRBD1. The source was tumor-adjacent normal tissue, collected before any cancer treatment. This receptor has the CDR3 CASSERDRPAFNYGYTF. In nucleotides, the sequence is TGTGCCAGCAGCGAACGGGACAGGCCCGCATTTAACTATGGCTACACCTTC.